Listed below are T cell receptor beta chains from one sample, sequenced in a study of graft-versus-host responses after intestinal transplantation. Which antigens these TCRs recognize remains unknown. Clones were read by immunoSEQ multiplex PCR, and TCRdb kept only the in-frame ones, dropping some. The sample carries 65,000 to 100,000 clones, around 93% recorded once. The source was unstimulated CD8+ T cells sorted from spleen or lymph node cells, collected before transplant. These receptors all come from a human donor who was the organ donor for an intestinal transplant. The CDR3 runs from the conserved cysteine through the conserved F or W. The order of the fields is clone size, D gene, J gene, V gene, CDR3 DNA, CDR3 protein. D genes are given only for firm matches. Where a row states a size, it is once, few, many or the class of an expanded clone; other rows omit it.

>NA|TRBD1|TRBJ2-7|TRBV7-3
TGTGCCAGCAGCTTGACAGGGTCCTCCTACGAGCAGTACTTC
CASSLTGSSYEQYF
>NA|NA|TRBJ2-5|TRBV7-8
TGTGCCAGCAGCTTACTCGCAACTCAAGAGACCCAGTACTTC
CASSLLATQETQYF
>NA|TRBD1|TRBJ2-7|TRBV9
TGTGCCAGCAGCGTAGGTGGACAGGGTGTAGGGGAGCAGTACTTC
CASSVGGQGVGEQYF
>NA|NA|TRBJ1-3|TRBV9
TGTGCCAGCAGCCTTCCAGGCAATAGGGGTGCTAACACCATATATTTT
CASSLPGNRGANTIYF
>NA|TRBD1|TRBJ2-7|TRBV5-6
TGTGCCAGCAGCCAGGGGGGACAGGGGGACAACGAGCAGTACTTC
CASSQGGQGDNEQYF
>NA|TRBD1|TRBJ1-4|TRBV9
TGTGCCAGCAGCGGATCAGGGGGATCTAATGAAAAACTGTTTTTT
CASSGSGGSNEKLFF
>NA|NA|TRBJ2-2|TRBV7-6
TGTGCCAGCAGCCCCGGGGTATCCTCGAACACCGGGGAGCTGTTTTTT
CASSPGVSSNTGELFF
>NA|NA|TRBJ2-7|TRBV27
TGTGCCAGCAGTGGAGCCTACGAGCAGTACTTC
CASSGAYEQYF
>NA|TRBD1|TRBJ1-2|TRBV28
TGTGCCAGCAGTTCACAGGGGGCCGATGGCTACACCTTC
CASSSQGADGYTF
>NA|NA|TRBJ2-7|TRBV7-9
TGTGCCAGCAGCCCGATAGACAAGTCGGGATCCTACGAGCAGTACTTC
CASSPIDKSGSYEQYF
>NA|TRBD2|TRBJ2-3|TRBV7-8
TGTGCCAGCAGCTCGCCGCGAGAGCAGGGACTAGCGGGGGTGGATACGCAGTATTTT
CASSSPREQGLAGVDTQYF
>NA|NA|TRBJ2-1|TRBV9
TGTGCCAGCAGCCCCACTTACAATGAGCAGTTCTTC
CASSPTYNEQFF
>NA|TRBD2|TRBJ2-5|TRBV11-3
TGTGCCAGCAGCTCCCAGACTAGCGGCCAAGAGACCCAGTACTTC
CASSSQTSGQETQYF
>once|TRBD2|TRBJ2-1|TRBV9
TGTGCCAGCAGCGCAACCTTGACCGGGACTAGCGGGGCCCGGGCAGGAGGTGAGCAGTTCTTC
CASSATLTGTSGARAGGEQFF
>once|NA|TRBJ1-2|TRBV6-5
TGTGCCAGCAGCCCCTACAGGCGGTATGGCTACACCTTC
CASSPYRRYGYTF
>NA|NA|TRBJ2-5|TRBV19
TGTGCCAGTAGTATAGGGGTCGACAGCCAAGAGACCCAGTACTTC
CASSIGVDSQETQYF
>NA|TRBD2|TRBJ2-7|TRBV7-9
TGTGCCAGCAAGCCTTTCAGCGGGGGTTACGAGCAGTACTTC
CASKPFSGGYEQYF
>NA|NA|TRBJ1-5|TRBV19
TGTGCCAGTATGGGGTTACAGGATGATCAGCCCCAGCATTTT
CASMGLQDDQPQHF
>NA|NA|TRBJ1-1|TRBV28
TGTGCCAGCAGTTTCCCCGCGACAACTCCGAACACTGAAGCTTTCTTT
CASSFPATTPNTEAFF
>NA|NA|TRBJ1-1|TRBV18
TGTGCCAGCTCACCGGAACGTTCTGGAGTTATGAACACTGAAGCTTTCTTT
CASSPERSGVMNTEAFF
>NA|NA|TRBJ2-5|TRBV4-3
TGCGCCAGCAGCCAAGGACTTGGTGGGCAAGAGACCCAGTACTTC
CASSQGLGGQETQYF
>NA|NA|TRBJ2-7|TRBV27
TGTGCCAGCAGTTTATTGGGGGCTTCCTACGAGCAGTACTTC
CASSLLGASYEQYF